This TCR beta chain was sequenced for a study of cytomegalovirus exposure and HLA in healthy donors. Study summary: There were 350 to 400 genotyped donors. Of these, 81% fell in the genetic ancestry cluster associated with self-reported Caucasian donors.

Of note for this clone: Its antigen is unknown. Other nucleotide sequences in the sample specify the same CDR3.

CDR1 is MDHEN, CDR2 SYDVKM, per germline. With V trimmed by 5 bases and J by 1 base, 3 bases remained unmatched. This CDR3 has 14 residues. Study-wide results and caveats: It was only CMV serostatus that was available as immune exposure information.

Primers: 60 Vbeta forward and 13 Jbeta reverse. TCRdb's copy holds only in-frame clones and misses some; the assay was immunoSEQ multiplex PCR. The sample holds 130,000 to 150,000 clones, around 77% seen once. The specimen sequenced was PBMCs. The chain carries TRBV28 and TRBJ1-1; TRBD1 matches at 8 bases. The sequence derives from a middle-aged woman in good health and CMV-seropositive. The CDR3 nucleotides read TGTGCCAGCAGTCTCGGGACAGGGAACACTGAAGCTTTCTTT. Residues: CASSLGTGNTEAFF.